This T cell receptor (beta chain) was profiled in a study of cytomegalovirus exposure and HLA in healthy donors. The overall study: In a later analysis, it was reported that the roughly 120 validation repertoires had been produced on the same platform as the roughly 650 repertoires belonging to the first cohort.

Here immunoSEQ multiplex PCR was the method, and the copy in TCRdb shows in-frame clones only, minus some. The table lists roughly 240,000 clones, approximately 90% of them singletons. In regard to this clone: What it recognizes is unknown.

Trimming removed 2 bases from V and 1 base from J, with 17 bases in between. The CDR3 spans 17 residues. CDR1 is MDHEN and CDR2 is SYDVKM in the germline V gene. Notes on the study in general: The tendency of first-cohort TCR clusters to co-occur in the 120 or so validation repertoires was identified by a subsequent analysis. Reports credit the classifier with highly specific, highly sensitive diagnosis of cytomegalovirus status. Altogether, some 170 TCR beta chains were recorded as cytomegalovirus-associated.

Sequencing was done on a sample of PBMCs. The V call is TRBV28, the J call TRBJ1-2; D uncertain. The sequence was collected from a young man in good health and CMV-seronegative. The CDR3 DNA reads TGTGCCAGCAGTTTAGCTTTTGGTCGCGGCGGTAACTATGGCTACACCTTC. It codes for CASSLAFGRGGNYGYTF.